These T cell receptor beta chains were read from a single sample in a study of T-cell memory formation after mild COVID-19. A single record per CDR3 protein comes from TCRdb applying MiXCR to the 5' RACE reads. The data contain 450,000 to 650,000 distinct CDR3 sequences, more than 15% of them seen just once; the ten biggest clones take up 9.5% to 15%. What was sequenced was PBMCs or a T cell subset sorted from them (not recorded which). The source of these receptors is an adult woman who had mild COVID-19 (a few samples of this study predate the infection). Cell type and time point are not known. Both conserved end residues are trimmed from each CDR3. A D gene is named only where the DNA matches it firmly.

v_gene,d_gene,CDR3aa
TRBV7-7,-,ASSWRGGGTQY
TRBV6-4,TRBD2,ASSEHGTSHLTQY
TRBV20-1,-,SARGAGTSNTGELF
TRBV12-3/TRBV12-4,-,ASSFRDASDQPQH
TRBV5-1,-,ASSTDSGGGPQH
TRBV7-9,TRBD1,ASSYTGQGAEAF
TRBV7-9,-,ASSLRADRRTEAF
TRBV5-6,-,ASSLLTQPGGYT
TRBV5-1,-,ASSAEQGSEKLF
TRBV27,-,ASSFHGYNEQF
TRBV5-1,-,ASSDGTKEIYEQY
TRBV5-1,-,ASRNSDYGYT
TRBV5-1,TRBD2,ASRRSGGAKGVNEQF
TRBV7-9,-,ASSLFQGGTDTQY
TRBV20-1,-,SAGGTDYNEQF
TRBV18,-,ASSPKTGRHEQY
TRBV7-9,-,ASSLWVGYT
TRBV2,-,ASGGQPLEDEQY
TRBV27,TRBD1,ASKQGALTEAF
TRBV20-1,-,SARNGAFNSPLH
TRBV19,-,ASSAGLGYEQY
TRBV5-1,TRBD2,ASSLGLAGTSKASYNEQF
TRBV14,TRBD1,ASSRGGGYGYT
TRBV6-1,TRBD2,ASSEWGLPPKDTQY
TRBV12-3/TRBV12-4,-,ASRPSRGNYGYT
TRBV18,-,ASSQDGNNEQF
TRBV5-1,-,ASSLMGDNQPQH
TRBV29-1,TRBD1,SAGPGTGSRDEKLF
TRBV11-3,-,ASSLGSGPGAETQY
TRBV12-3/TRBV12-4,-,ASRPRDGDEKLF
TRBV7-3,-,ASSLTVPTDTQY
TRBV6-1,-,ASSEGLLQSTDTQY